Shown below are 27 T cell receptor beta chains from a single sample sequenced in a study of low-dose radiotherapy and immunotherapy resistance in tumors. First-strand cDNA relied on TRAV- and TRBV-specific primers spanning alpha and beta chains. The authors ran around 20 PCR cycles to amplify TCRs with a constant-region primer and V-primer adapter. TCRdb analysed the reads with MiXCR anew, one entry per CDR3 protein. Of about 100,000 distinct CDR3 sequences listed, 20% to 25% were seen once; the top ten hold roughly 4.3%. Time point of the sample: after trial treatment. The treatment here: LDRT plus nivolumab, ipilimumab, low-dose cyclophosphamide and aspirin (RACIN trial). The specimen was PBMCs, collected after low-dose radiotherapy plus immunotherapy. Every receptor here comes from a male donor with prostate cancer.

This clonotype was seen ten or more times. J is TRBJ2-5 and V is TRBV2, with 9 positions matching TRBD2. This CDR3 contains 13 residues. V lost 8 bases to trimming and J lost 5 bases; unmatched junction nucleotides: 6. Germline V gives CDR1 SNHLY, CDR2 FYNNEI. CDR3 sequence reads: CASGGGAWETQYF. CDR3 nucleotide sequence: TGTGCCAGCGGCGGGGGGGCTTGGGAGACCCAGTACTTC.

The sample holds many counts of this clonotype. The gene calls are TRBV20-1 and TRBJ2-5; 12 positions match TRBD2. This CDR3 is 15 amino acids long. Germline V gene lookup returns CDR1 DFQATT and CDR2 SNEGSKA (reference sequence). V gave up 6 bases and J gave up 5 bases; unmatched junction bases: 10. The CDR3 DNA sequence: TGCAGTGCCCGCCCTAGCGGGGGGGCCCGTGAGACCCAGTACTTC. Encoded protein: CSARPSGGARETQYF.

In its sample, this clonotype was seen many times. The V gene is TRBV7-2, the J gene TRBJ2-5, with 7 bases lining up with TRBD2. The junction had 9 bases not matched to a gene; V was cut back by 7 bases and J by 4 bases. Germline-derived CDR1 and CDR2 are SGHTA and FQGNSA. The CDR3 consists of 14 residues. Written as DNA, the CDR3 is TGTGCCAGCACCCCCTGGACTAGAGGAGAGACCCAGTACTTC. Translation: CASTPWTRGETQYF.

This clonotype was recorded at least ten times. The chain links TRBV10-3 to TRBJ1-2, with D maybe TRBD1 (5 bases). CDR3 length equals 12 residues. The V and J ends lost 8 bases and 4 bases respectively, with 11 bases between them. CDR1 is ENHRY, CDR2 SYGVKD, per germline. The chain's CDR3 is CAIGRGSYGYTF. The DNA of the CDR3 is TGTGCCATCGGGAGGGGAAGCTATGGCTACACCTTC.

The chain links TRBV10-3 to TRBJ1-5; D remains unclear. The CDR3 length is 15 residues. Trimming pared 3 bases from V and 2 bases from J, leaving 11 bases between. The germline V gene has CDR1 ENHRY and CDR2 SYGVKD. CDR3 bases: TGTGCCATCAGTGACCTTGGTGTGGGCAATCAGCCCCAGCATTTT. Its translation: CAISDLGVGNQPQHF.

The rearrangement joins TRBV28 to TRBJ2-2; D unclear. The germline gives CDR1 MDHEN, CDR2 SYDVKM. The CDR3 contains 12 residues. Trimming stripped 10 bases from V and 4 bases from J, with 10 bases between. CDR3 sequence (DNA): TGTGCCATCAACTCCGTCACCGGGGAGCTGTTTTTT. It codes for CAINSVTGELFF. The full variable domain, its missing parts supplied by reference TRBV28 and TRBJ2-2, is DVKVTQSSRYLVKRTGEKVFLECVQDMDHENMFWYRQDPGLGLRLIYFSYDVKMKEKGDIPEGYSVSREKKERFSLILESASTNQTSMYLCAINSVTGELFFGEGSRLTVL.

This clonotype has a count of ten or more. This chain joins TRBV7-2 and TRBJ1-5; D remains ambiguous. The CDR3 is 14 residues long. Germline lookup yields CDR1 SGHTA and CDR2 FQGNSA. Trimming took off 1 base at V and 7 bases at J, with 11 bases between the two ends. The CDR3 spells CASSLDFGGQPQHF. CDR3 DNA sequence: TGTGCCAGCAGCTTAGATTTTGGTGGACAGCCCCAGCATTTT.

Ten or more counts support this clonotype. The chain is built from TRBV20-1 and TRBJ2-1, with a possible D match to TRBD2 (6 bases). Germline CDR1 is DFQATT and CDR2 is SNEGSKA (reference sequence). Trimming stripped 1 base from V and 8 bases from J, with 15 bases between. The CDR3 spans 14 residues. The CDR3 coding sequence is TGCAGTGCTAGAGTGGGGCGGGGAGCGGATGAGCAGTTCTTC. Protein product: CSARVGRGADEQFF.

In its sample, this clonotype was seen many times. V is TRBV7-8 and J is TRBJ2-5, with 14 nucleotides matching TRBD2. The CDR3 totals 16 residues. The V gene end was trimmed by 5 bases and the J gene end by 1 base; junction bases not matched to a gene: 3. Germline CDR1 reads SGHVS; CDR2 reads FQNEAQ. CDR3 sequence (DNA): TGTGCCAGCAGCCGGACTAGCGGGGGGATCCAAGAGACCCAGTACTTC. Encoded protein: CASSRTSGGIQETQYF.

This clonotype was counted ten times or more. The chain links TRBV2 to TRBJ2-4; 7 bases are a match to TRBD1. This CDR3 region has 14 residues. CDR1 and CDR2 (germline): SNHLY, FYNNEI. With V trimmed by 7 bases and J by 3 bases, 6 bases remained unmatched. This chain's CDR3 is CASTADRFKNIQYF. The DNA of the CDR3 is TGTGCCAGCACTGCGGACAGGTTCAAAAACATTCAGTACTTC.

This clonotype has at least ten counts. The CDR3 protein is CASSALANEQFF. The DNA of the CDR3 is TGTGCCAGCAGCGCACTAGCAAATGAGCAGTTCTTC. J is TRBJ2-1 and V is TRBV12-3 or TRBV12-4; tentative D call: TRBD2 (6 bases). The CDR3 is made up of 12 amino acids. The V end lost 6 bases, the J end lost 7 bases, and 10 bases lay between the germline ends.

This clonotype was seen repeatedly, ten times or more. The CDR3 loop is CASSLQGKGEKLFF. The CDR3 nucleotides are TGTGCCAGCAGCTTACAAGGGAAGGGTGAAAAACTGTTTTTT. The chain carries TRBV7-9 and TRBJ1-4; D is unresolved. This CDR3 contains 14 residues. Germline V CDR1 and CDR2: SEHNR, FQNEAQ (reference sequence). The V end lost 2 bases, the J end lost 7 bases, and 11 bases lay between the germline ends.

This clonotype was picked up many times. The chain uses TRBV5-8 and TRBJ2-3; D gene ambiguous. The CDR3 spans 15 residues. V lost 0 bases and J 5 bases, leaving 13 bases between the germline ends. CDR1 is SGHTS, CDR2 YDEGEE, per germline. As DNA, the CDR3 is TGTGCCAGCAGCTTGGCGACTCCAGTGGGAGATACGCAGTATTTT. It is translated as CASSLATPVGDTQYF.

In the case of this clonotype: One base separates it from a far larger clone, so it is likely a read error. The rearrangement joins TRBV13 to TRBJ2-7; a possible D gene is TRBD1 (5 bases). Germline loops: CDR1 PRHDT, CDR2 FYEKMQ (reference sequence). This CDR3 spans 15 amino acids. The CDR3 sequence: CPSSLVGESSYEQYF. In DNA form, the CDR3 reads TGTCCCAGCAGCTTAGTAGGGGAAAGCTCCTACGAGCAGTACTTC.

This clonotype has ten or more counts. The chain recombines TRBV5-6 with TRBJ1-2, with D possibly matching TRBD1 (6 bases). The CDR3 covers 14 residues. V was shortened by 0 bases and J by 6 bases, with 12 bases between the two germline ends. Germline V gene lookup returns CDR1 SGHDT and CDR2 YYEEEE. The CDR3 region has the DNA TGTGCCAGCAGCTTGGCCGAGGGGGAGGATGGCTACACCTTC. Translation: CASSLAEGEDGYTF.

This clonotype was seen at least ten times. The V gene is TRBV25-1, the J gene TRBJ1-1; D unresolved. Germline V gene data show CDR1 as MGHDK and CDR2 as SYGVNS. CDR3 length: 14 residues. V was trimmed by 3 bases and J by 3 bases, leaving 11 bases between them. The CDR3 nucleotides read TGTGCCAGCAGTGATAGTGGGAGGGACACTGAAGCTTTCTTT. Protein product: CASSDSGRDTEAFF. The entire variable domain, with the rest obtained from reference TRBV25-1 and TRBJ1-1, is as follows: EADIYQTPRYLVIGTGKKITLECSQTMGHDKMYWYQQDPGMELHLIHYSYGVNSTEKGDLSSESTVSRIRTEHFPLTLESARPSHTSQYLCASSDSGRDTEAFFGQGTRLTVV.

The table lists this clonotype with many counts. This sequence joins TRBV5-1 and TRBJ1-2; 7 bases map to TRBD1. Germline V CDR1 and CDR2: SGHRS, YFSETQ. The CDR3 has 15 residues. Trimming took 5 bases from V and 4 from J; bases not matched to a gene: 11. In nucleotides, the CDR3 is TGCGCCAGCAGACGGACAGGAGAAATTTTCTATGGCTACACCTTC. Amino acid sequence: CASRRTGEIFYGYTF. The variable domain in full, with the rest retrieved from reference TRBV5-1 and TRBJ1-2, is KAGVTQTPRYLIKTRGQQVTLSCSPISGHRSVSWYQQTPGQGLQFLFEYFSETQRNKGNFPGRFSGRQFSNSRSEMNVSTLELGDSALYLCASRRTGEIFYGYTFGSGTRLTVV.

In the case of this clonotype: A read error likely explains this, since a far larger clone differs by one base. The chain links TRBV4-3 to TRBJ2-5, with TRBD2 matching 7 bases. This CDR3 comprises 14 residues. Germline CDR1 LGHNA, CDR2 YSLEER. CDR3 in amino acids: CASSLGGTQEAQYF. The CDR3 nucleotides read TGCGCCAGCAGCCTGGGGGGGACCCAAGAGGCCCAGTACTTC.

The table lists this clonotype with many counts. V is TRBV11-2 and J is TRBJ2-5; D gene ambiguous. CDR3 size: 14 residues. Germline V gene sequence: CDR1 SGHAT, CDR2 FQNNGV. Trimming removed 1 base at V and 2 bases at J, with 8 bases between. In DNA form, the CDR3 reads TGTGCCAGCAGCTTAGGCAGGCTACAAGAGACCCAGTACTTC. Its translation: CASSLGRLQETQYF.

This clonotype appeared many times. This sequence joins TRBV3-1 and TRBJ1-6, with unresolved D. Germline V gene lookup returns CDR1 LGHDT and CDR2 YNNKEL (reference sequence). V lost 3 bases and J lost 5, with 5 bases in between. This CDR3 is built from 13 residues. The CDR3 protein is CASSQPDNSPLHF. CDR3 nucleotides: TGTGCCAGCAGCCAGCCCGATAATTCACCCCTCCACTTT.

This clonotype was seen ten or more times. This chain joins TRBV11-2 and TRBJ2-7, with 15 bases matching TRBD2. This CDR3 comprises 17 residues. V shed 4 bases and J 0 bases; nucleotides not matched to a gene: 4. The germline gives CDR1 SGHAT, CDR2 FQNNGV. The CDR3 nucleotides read TGTGCCAGCAGCTCCGGACTAGCGGGGGGGAGCTCCTACGAGCAGTACTTC. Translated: CASSSGLAGGSSYEQYF.

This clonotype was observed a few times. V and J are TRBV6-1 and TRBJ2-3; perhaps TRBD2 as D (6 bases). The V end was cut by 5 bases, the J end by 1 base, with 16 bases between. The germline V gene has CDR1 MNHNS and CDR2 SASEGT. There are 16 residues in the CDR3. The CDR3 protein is CASSPRAGPRTDTQYF. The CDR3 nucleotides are TGTGCCAGCAGTCCCAGGGCGGGACCCCGCACAGATACGCAGTATTTT.

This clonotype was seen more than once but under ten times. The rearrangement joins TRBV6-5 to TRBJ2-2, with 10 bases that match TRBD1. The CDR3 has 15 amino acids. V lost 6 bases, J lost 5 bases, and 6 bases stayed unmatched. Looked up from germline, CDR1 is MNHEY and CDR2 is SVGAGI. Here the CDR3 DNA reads TGTGCCAGCAGACCGGGACAGGGGATTACCGGGGAGCTGTTTTTT. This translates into CASRPGQGITGELFF.

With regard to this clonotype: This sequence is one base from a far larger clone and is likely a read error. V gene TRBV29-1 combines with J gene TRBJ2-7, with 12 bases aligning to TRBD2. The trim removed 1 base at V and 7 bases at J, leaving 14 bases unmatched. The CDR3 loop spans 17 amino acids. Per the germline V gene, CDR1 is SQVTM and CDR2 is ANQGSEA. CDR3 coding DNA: TGCAGCGTTGAAGGCTTCCTAGCGGGGGGGACTTACAATGAGCAGTACTTC. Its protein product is CSVEGFLAGGTYNEQYF.

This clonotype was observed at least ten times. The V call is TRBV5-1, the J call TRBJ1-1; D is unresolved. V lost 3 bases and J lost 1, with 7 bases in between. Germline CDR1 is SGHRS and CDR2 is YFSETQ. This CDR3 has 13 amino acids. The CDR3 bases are TGCGCCAGCAGCTCTGGCCCGAACACTGAAGCTTTCTTT. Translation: CASSSGPNTEAFF.

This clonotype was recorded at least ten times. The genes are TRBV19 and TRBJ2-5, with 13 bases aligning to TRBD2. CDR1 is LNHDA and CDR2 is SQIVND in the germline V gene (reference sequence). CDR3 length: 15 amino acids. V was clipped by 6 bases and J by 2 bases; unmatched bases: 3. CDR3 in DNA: TGTGCCAGTAGCGCGACTAGCGGGGGGCAAGAGACCCAGTACTTC. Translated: CASSATSGGQETQYF.

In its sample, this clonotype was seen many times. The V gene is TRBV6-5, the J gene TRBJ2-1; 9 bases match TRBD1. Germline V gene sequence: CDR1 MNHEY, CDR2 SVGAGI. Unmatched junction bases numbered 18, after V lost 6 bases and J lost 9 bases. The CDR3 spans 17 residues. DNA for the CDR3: TGTGCCAGCAGCGCCCGTGGGGGCGGGACAGGGTTGGCTGAGCAGTTCTTC. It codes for CASSARGGGTGLAEQFF.